Following are 3 T cell receptor beta chains from one sample sequenced in a study of blood T cell repertoires in COVID-19. Sequencing was performed with immunoSEQ multiplex PCR; in TCRdb, only in-frame clones are kept and a portion is missing. Found here are 200,000 or so clones, 88% of them singletons; the top ten hold about 2.5%. The sequenced material came from peripheral blood. The receptor set was obtained from a woman aged 55-75 years with acute or convalescent COVID-19.

The gene calls are TRBV27 and TRBJ2-7, with D possibly TRBD1 on 6 matching bases. V shed 3 bases and J shed 2 bases, with 11 bases lying between them. The CDR3 covers 14 residues. Germline V lookup: CDR1 MNHEY, CDR2 SMNVEV (reference sequence). The CDR3 sequence: CASSFRGETYEQYF. For the CDR3, the DNA is TGTGCCAGCAGTTTCAGGGGAGAGACCTACGAGCAGTACTTC.

The chain carries TRBV5-4 and TRBJ2-7, with TRBD1 as a possible D gene (6 bases). Germline V lookup: CDR1 SGHNT, CDR2 YYREEE (reference sequence). The ends were cut back, 6 bases at V and 0 bases at J, with 16 bases in the middle. The CDR3 totals 15 residues. The chain's CDR3 is CASTYRAGSSYEQYF. The CDR3 coding sequence is TGTGCCAGCACTTACAGGGCCGGAAGCTCCTACGAGCAGTACTTC.

The rearrangement joins TRBV28 to TRBJ1-1, with 8 nucleotides matching TRBD1. The CDR3 consists of 14 residues. Germline values: CDR1 MDHEN, CDR2 SYDVKM. V shed 3 bases and J 1 base; nucleotides not matched to a gene: 1. Here the CDR3 reads CASSLTGANTEAFF. The CDR3 region has the DNA TGTGCCAGCAGTTTGACAGGGGCGAACACTGAAGCTTTCTTT.